One sample yielded the 25 T cell receptor beta chains listed below, sequenced in a study of T cell responses to AZD1222 COVID-19 vaccine (dated by TCRdb to the early 2020s). Preparation of the library involved the immunoSEQ multiplex PCR assay. TCRdb retrieved this table from immuneACCESS and kept in-frame rearrangements only. Not all clones are present; in checked studies, unresolved V genes account for under half, and no reason is known for the remainder. The sample contains about 68,000 clones, around nine tenths of them found a single time. Of the sample, 7.5% to 9% falls within the top ten clones. Explained via the paper, the time point label denotes: baseline before first vaccination. The sample was peripheral blood, taken on day 0 of AZD1222 vaccination. The receptors were sampled from an adult in good health.

The chain carries TRBV18 and TRBJ2-7; unclear D gene. CDR1 and CDR2 from the germline V gene are KGHSH and LQKENI. The V end was cut by 4 bases, the J end by 5 bases, with 12 bases between. The CDR3 spans 13 residues. The CDR3 loop is CASSRASNDEQYF. The CDR3 DNA is TGTGCCAGCTCACGGGCAAGTAACGACGAGCAGTACTTC.

The V and J genes are TRBV12-3 or TRBV12-4 and TRBJ2-7; D unclear. The ends were cut back, 0 bases at V and 8 bases at J, with 8 bases in the middle. The CDR3 spans 12 residues. The CDR3 DNA sequence: TGTGCCAGCAGTTTAGCGCAAATTCAGCAGTACTTC. It is translated as CASSLAQIQQYF.

The CDR3 region has the DNA TGTGCCAGCAGTCCCGGGACAGGCGCTCAGCCCCAGCATTTT. Protein product: CASSPGTGAQPQHF. The chain has TRBV27 and TRBJ1-5; 8 bases line up with TRBD1. The germline CDR1 and CDR2 sequences are MNHEY and SMNVEV (reference sequence). The CDR3 has 14 residues. V was clipped by 5 bases and J by 6 bases; unmatched bases: 6.

The chain couples TRBV27 to TRBJ2-3; 9 bases fit TRBD1. The junction had 7 bases not matched to a gene; V was cut back by 3 bases and J by 6 bases. In germline, CDR1 is MNHEY, CDR2 SMNVEV (reference sequence). The length of the CDR3 is 15 residues. As DNA, the CDR3 is TGTGCCAGCAGTTTCTCCGGGACAGGGATGGATACGCAGTATTTT. Encoded protein: CASSFSGTGMDTQYF.

The V and J genes are TRBV10-1 and TRBJ1-1, with D unclear. The CDR3 extends over 14 amino acids. In germline, CDR1 is WNHNN, CDR2 SYGVQD (reference sequence). Deletions cut 0 bases from V and 3 bases from J, with 8 bases between. CDR3 amino acids: CASSESSRDTEAFF. The CDR3 DNA follows: TGCGCCAGCAGTGAGTCGAGCCGGGACACTGAAGCTTTCTTT.

This clone was detected only once. The chain uses TRBV2 and TRBJ1-4, with TRBD1 identical over 7 bases. The CDR3 length is 14 residues. The V gene's germline CDR1 is SNHLY and CDR2 FYNNEI. Trimming cost V 6 bases and J 7 bases; bases outside gene matches: 8. The CDR3 here is CASRTQGVGEKLFF. DNA for the CDR3: TGTGCCAGCAGGACCCAGGGGGTTGGTGAAAAACTGTTTTTT.

This chain connects TRBV25-1 to TRBJ1-5, with 9 bases that match TRBD1. The CDR3 loop spans 14 amino acids. V lost 9 bases and J lost 4; bases outside the gene matches: 7. Germline V gene lookup returns CDR1 MGHDK and CDR2 SYGVNS. CDR3 residues: CASQQGAGNQPQHF. The CDR3 nucleotides read TGTGCCAGTCAACAGGGGGCAGGTAATCAGCCCCAGCATTTT.

This sequence joins TRBV5-1 and TRBJ2-7, with D unresolved. The CDR3 consists of 14 residues. Trimming cost V 5 bases and J 2 bases, with 14 bases left between them. The germline CDR1 and CDR2 sequences are SGHRS and YFSETQ. CDR3 loop: CASSGSSTTYEQYF. The CDR3 DNA is TGCGCCAGCAGTGGGTCAAGCACGACCTACGAGCAGTACTTC.

The chain employs TRBV12-5 and TRBJ2-1; 7 bases match TRBD2. This CDR3 contains 16 residues. Germline CDR1 reads LGHNT; CDR2 reads FRNRAP. The V segment lost 7 bases and the J segment 8 bases; nucleotides outside the gene matches: 17. The CDR3 protein is CASALGGRPAYDEQFF. The CDR3, as DNA: TGTGCTAGTGCCCTGGGGGGGAGGCCAGCGTACGATGAGCAGTTCTTC.

The chain has TRBV4-2 and TRBJ2-1; TRBD2 agrees at 8 bases. The CDR3 covers 16 residues. Germline V CDR1 and CDR2: LGHNA, YNFKEQ. V trimming: 7 bases; J trimming: 9 bases; junction bases outside the gene matches: 17. Written as DNA, the CDR3 is TGTGCCAGCACCTCCGAACCCGGGAGGGCCTTGGGTGAGCAGTTCTTC. Its protein is CASTSEPGRALGEQFF.

J is TRBJ2-3 and V is TRBV29-1, with 9 bases lining up with TRBD1. Germline V gene data show CDR1 as SQVTM and CDR2 as ANQGSEA. V trimming: 6 bases; J trimming: 1 base; junction bases outside the gene matches: 2. This CDR3 comprises 13 residues. The CDR3 region has the DNA TGCAGCGTGTGGACAGGGGGCACAGATACGCAGTATTTT. Encoded protein: CSVWTGGTDTQYF.

This clone has a single count. The J gene is TRBJ2-7, the V gene TRBV3-1 (or the pseudogene TRBV3-2); 7 bases line up with TRBD2. Germline V CDR1 and CDR2: LGHDT, YNNKEL (reference sequence). Germline trimming cut 2 bases from V and 2 bases from J; bases unmatched to any gene: 6. This CDR3 is built from 15 residues. CDR3 residues: CASSQSGGRTYEQYF. The CDR3 DNA is TGTGCCAGCAGCCAATCGGGGGGAAGGACCTACGAGCAGTACTTC.

This sequence joins TRBV3-1 (or the pseudogene TRBV3-2) and TRBJ2-5; D not certain. V gave up 1 base and J gave up 7 bases, with 25 bases separating them. This CDR3 has 18 amino acids. The germline V gene has CDR1 LGHDT and CDR2 YNNKEL (reference sequence). The CDR3 nucleotides are TGTGCCAGCAGCCAAGTTCCCGCGACAATCCGGGCCCGTGGGACCCAGTACTTC. Translation gives CASSQVPATIRARGTQYF.

V usage is TRBV5-4 and J usage is TRBJ1-4; no reliable D call. V lost 0 bases to trimming and J lost 3 bases, with 6 bases between them. This CDR3 is 14 amino acids long. The germline V gene encodes CDR1 SGHNT and CDR2 YYREEE (reference sequence). The CDR3 DNA is TGTGCCAGCAGCTTGGGGGCGCCTAATGAAAAACTGTTTTTT. This gives the protein CASSLGAPNEKLFF.

This clone was observed a few times. The chain recombines TRBV30 with TRBJ1-1; a possible D gene is TRBD1 (5 bases). Germline CDR1 reads GTSNPN; CDR2 reads SVGIG (reference sequence). The CDR3 totals 20 residues. The V gene lost 0 bases and the J gene lost 0 bases, with 26 bases spanning the gap. The DNA of the CDR3 is TGTGCCTGGAGTGTAGCCCCCGAGGGGACCTACCATAAATTGAACACTGAAGCTTTCTTT. Residues: CAWSVAPEGTYHKLNTEAFF.

J is TRBJ2-4 and V is TRBV4-1; D is possibly TRBD1 (6 bases). Germline lookup yields CDR1 MGHRA and CDR2 YSYEKL. The length of the CDR3 is 18 residues. V was cut by 0 bases and J by 7 bases, with 22 bases left in between. The CDR3 spells CASSQEPVQGGVRNIQYF. The CDR3 DNA is TGCGCCAGCAGCCAAGAACCCGTACAGGGTGGGGTTCGGAACATTCAGTACTTC.

The chain joins TRBV19 to TRBJ1-5, with D perhaps TRBD1 (5 bases). Germline V gives CDR1 LNHDA, CDR2 SQIVND (reference sequence). V lost 3 bases and J lost 3, with 15 bases in between. CDR3 length equals 16 residues. CDR3 region: CASSMWGYGDNQPQHF. The CDR3 bases are TGTGCCAGTAGTATGTGGGGGTATGGTGACAATCAGCCCCAGCATTTT.

This clone came up once. V is TRBV4-2 and J is TRBJ1-3, with D uncertain. Germline lookup yields CDR1 LGHNA and CDR2 YNFKEQ. V lost 1 base and J 0 bases, leaving 7 bases between the germline ends. The CDR3 loop spans 15 amino acids. The CDR3 DNA reads as TGTGCCAGCAGCCAAGGGTACTTCTCTGGAAACACCATATATTTT. It yields the protein CASSQGYFSGNTIYF.

The V call is TRBV4-1, the J call TRBJ1-5, with D perhaps matching TRBD1 (5 bases). Germline V CDR1 and CDR2: MGHRA, YSYEKL. Trimming left V 0 bases short and J 5 bases short, with 11 bases between. This CDR3 comprises 15 residues. The CDR3 here is CASSQDLIGDQPQHF. CDR3 coding DNA: TGCGCCAGCAGCCAAGATCTTATAGGGGATCAGCCCCAGCATTTT.

CDR3 sequence (DNA): TGTGCCAGCAGGTACAGGGGGCCTTCAGATACGCAGTATTTT. It yields the protein CASRYRGPSDTQYF. The V gene is TRBV3-1 (or the pseudogene TRBV3-2), the J gene TRBJ2-3, with 9 bases aligning to TRBD1. Trimming removed 6 bases from V and 4 bases from J; junction bases left unmatched: 5. Germline assignment: CDR1 LGHDT and CDR2 YNNKEL (reference sequence). This CDR3 is 14 amino acids long.

This clone appeared a single time. The CDR3 DNA reads TGCGCCAGCAGCTCTCGACAGGCAATGAACACTGAAGCTTTCTTT. Amino acid sequence: CASSSRQAMNTEAFF. This rearrangement joins TRBV4-1 to TRBJ1-1, with D tentatively TRBD1 (6 bases). V gave up 5 bases and J gave up 0 bases, with 13 bases separating them. The CDR3 length is 15 residues. CDR1 and CDR2 (germline): MGHRA, YSYEKL.

The chain is built from TRBV12-3 or TRBV12-4 and TRBJ1-4; D is unresolved. Trimming left V 4 bases short and J 6 bases short, with 6 bases between. The CDR3 extends over 12 amino acids. Here the CDR3 DNA reads TGTGCCAGCAGTTCGCTAGATGAAAAACTGTTTTTT. It is translated as CASSSLDEKLFF.

The V call is TRBV7-9, the J call TRBJ2-2; 11 bases agree with TRBD2. This CDR3 has 15 residues. The V gene's germline CDR1 is SEHNR and CDR2 FQNEAQ (reference sequence). V lost 11 bases to trimming and J lost 6 bases; unmatched junction nucleotides: 11. The CDR3 reads CAREHLAGGAGELFF. CDR3 DNA sequence: TGTGCCCGGGAACATCTAGCGGGAGGCGCCGGGGAGCTGTTTTTT.

V is TRBV11-3 and J is TRBJ1-1; 8 bases fit TRBD1. V dropped 5 bases and J dropped 1; count of bases not matched to a gene: 9. The CDR3 is 16 residues long. CDR1 is SGHNT, CDR2 YENEEA, per germline. This CDR3 is CASSPGLGQENTEAFF. The CDR3 region has the DNA TGTGCCAGCAGCCCCGGATTGGGACAGGAGAACACTGAAGCTTTCTTT.

The CDR3 coding sequence is TGTGCCAGTAGAATCGGGGGCCGGACAGGGTCCGTTAGCAATCAGCCCCAGCATTTT. Its translation is CASRIGGRTGSVSNQPQHF. The chain is built from TRBV19 and TRBJ1-5; TRBD1 agrees at 8 bases. The V gene's germline CDR1 is LNHDA and CDR2 SQIVND (reference sequence). J lost 0 bases, V lost 6 bases, and 16 bases had no gene match. The CDR3 is 19 amino acids.